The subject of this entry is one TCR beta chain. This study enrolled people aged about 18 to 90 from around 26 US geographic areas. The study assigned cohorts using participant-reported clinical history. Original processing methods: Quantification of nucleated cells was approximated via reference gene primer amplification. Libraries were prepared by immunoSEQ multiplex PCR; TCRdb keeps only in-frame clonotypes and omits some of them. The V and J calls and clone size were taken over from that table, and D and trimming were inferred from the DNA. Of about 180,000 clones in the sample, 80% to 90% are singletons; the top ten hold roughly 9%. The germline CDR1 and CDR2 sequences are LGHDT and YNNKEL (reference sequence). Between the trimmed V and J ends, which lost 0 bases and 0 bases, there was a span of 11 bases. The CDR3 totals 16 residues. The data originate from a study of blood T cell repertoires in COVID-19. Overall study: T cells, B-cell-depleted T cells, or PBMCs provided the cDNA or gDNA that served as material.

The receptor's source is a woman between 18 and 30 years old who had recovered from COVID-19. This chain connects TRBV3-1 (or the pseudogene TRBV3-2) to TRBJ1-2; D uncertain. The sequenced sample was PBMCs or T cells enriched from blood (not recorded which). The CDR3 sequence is CASSQDPPGANYGYTF. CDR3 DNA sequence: TGTGCCAGCAGCCAAGATCCCCCGGGAGCTAACTATGGCTACACCTTC.